The 23 T cell receptor beta chains presented below share a single source sample, sequenced in a study of cytomegalovirus exposure and HLA in healthy donors. PCR employed 60 Vbeta and 13 Jbeta primers. Assay: immunoSEQ multiplex PCR; the TCRdb copy retains only in-frame clones and omits some. The repertoire holds under 250,000 clones, with just over 75% as singletons. Specimen: PBMCs. Receptors were obtained from a man younger than 35 in good health and CMV-seronegative.

This clone was counted a few times. The chain is built from TRBV5-1 and TRBJ1-1; 9 bases agree with TRBD1. The CDR3 loop spans 14 amino acids. The V gene end was trimmed by 3 bases and the J gene end by 1 base; junction bases not matched to a gene: 1. Germline V gene lookup returns CDR1 SGHRS and CDR2 YFSETQ. The CDR3 DNA follows: TGCGCCAGCAGCTCGACAGGGGGGAACACTGAAGCTTTCTTT. This encodes CASSSTGGNTEAFF.

This clone turned up a few times. Distinct nucleotide sequences in the sample also encode this CDR3. This chain uses TRBV20-1 with TRBJ2-3; D remains unclear. The length of the CDR3 is 11 residues. The ends were cut back, 3 bases at V and 2 bases at J, with 3 bases in the middle. CDR1 DFQATT and CDR2 SNEGSKA come from the germline V gene (reference sequence). As DNA, the CDR3 is TGCAGTGCTAGCCTCACAGATACGCAGTATTTT. This encodes CSASLTDTQYF.

A few counts support this clone. The chain recombines TRBV5-1 with TRBJ2-5; 8 bases agree with TRBD2. Germline V CDR1 and CDR2: SGHRS, YFSETQ. Losses at the gene ends were 0 bases for V and 5 bases for J; bases not matched to a gene: 6. The CDR3 is made up of 15 amino acids. CDR3 region: CASSLGQRGRETQYF. The CDR3, as DNA: TGCGCCAGCAGCTTGGGGCAGCGGGGGAGGGAGACCCAGTACTTC.

The chain carries TRBV2 and TRBJ2-3; TRBD1 matches 8 bases. This CDR3 has 15 residues. Per germline, CDR1 SNHLY and CDR2 FYNNEI. With V trimmed by 6 bases and J by 4 bases, 9 bases remained unmatched. The CDR3 is CASSLGTGGPDTQYF. In DNA form, the CDR3 reads TGTGCCAGCAGCCTCGGGACAGGAGGCCCAGATACGCAGTATTTT.

The chain joins TRBV7-8 to TRBJ2-6; D is possibly TRBD1 (6 bases). Germline values: CDR1 SGHVS, CDR2 FQNEAQ. The CDR3 spans 15 residues. Trimming pared 8 bases from V and 0 bases from J, leaving 11 bases between. CDR3 DNA sequence: TGTGCCAGCGTAAGGGGGTCCTCTGGGGCCAACGTCCTGACTTTC. Protein sequence: CASVRGSSGANVLTF.

This clone was counted a few times. The chain joins TRBV10-1 to TRBJ2-3, with TRBD2 matching 12 bases. Per the germline V gene, CDR1 is WNHNN and CDR2 is SYGVQD (reference sequence). The CDR3 is 15 amino acids. Losses at the gene ends were 3 bases for V and 5 bases for J; bases not matched to a gene: 3. CDR3 nucleotides: TGCGCCAGCAGTGAAACTAGCGGGAGGCGAGATACGCAGTATTTT. Encoded protein: CASSETSGRRDTQYF.

Concerning this clone: Germline and junction disagree at one end, which may indicate a read error. The chain employs TRBV2 and TRBJ2-7; D unresolved. Looked up from germline, CDR1 is SNHLY and CDR2 is FYNNEI. The CDR3 has 14 residues. CDR3 nucleotide sequence: TGTGCCAGCAGCGAAGACCGCGTTCCGGAGGAGCAGTACTTC. This gives the protein CASSEDRVPEEQYF.

This clone was picked up a small number of times. The rearrangement joins TRBV11-3 to TRBJ2-3; 9 nucleotides agree with TRBD1. J was trimmed by 5 bases and V by 5 bases; bases with no gene match: 5. Germline assignment: CDR1 SGHNT and CDR2 YENEEA. The CDR3 extends over 14 amino acids. CDR3 in amino acids: CASSRGQGLDTQYF. In DNA, the CDR3 is TGTGCCAGCAGCAGAGGACAGGGGTTAGATACGCAGTATTTT.

The chain links TRBV6-6 to TRBJ2-1; 13 nucleotides align to TRBD2. The CDR3 runs to 16 residues. V shed 7 bases, J shed 9 bases, and the junction held 12 bases outside the gene matches. CDR1 is MNHNY and CDR2 is SVGAGI in the germline V gene (reference sequence). The CDR3 DNA reads TGTGCCAGCAACTCGGGACTAGCGGGATTATGGGGTGAGCAGTTCTTC. Translation: CASNSGLAGLWGEQFF.

The count of this clone is one. The J gene is TRBJ1-3, the V gene TRBV27; D not resolved. The CDR3 runs to 15 residues. V lost 5 bases, J lost 0 bases, and 11 bases lay in between. Germline V CDR1 and CDR2: MNHEY, SMNVEV (reference sequence). The CDR3 reads CASSPRPSSGNTIYF. The CDR3 coding sequence is TGTGCCAGCAGTCCCCGCCCGAGCTCTGGAAACACCATATATTTT.

The J gene is TRBJ1-4, the V gene TRBV30, with 7 positions matching TRBD1. The CDR3 runs 13 residues. With 7 bases clipped from V and 6 bases from J, the junction kept 8 bases outside the gene matches. Looked up from germline, CDR1 is GTSNPN and CDR2 is SVGIG (reference sequence). Here the CDR3 reads CALRRTGYEKLFF. The CDR3 DNA follows: TGTGCCTTAAGGAGGACAGGATATGAAAAACTGTTTTTT.

The chain uses TRBV14 and TRBJ1-2; D is possibly TRBD1 (6 bases). CDR1 and CDR2 from the germline V gene are SGHDN and FVKESK. The V gene lost 0 bases and the J gene lost 3 bases, with 8 bases spanning the gap. The CDR3 length is 14 residues. CDR3 sequence (DNA): TGTGCCAGCAGCCAAGACCAGGGGCACTATGGCTACACCTTC. It specifies CASSQDQGHYGYTF.

The V and J genes are TRBV28 and TRBJ2-5, with TRBD1 identical over 7 bases. The germline V gene encodes CDR1 MDHEN and CDR2 SYDVKM. The ends lost 5 bases at V and 7 bases at J; junction bases unmatched: 7. The CDR3 is 13 amino acids. Here the CDR3 DNA reads TGTGCCAGCAGTCCAACAGGGGTCACGACCCAGTACTTC. Protein: CASSPTGVTTQYF. The full variable domain, with the rest looked up from reference TRBV28 and TRBJ2-5, is DVKVTQSSRYLVKRTGEKVFLECVQDMDHENMFWYRQDPGLGLRLIYFSYDVKMKEKGDIPEGYSVSREKKERFSLILESASTNQTSMYLCASSPTGVTTQYFGPGTRLLVL.

This clone was detected only once. The chain joins TRBV9 to TRBJ2-1, with 7 bases matching TRBD2. V lost 3 bases, J lost 0 bases, and 3 bases stayed unmatched. Germline-derived CDR1 and CDR2 are SGDLS and YYNGEE. This CDR3 has 15 amino acids. The CDR3 reads CASSDTGGSYNEQFF. In nucleotides, the CDR3 is TGTGCCAGCAGCGACACGGGGGGCTCCTACAATGAGCAGTTCTTC.

V usage is TRBV30 and J usage is TRBJ1-2; D not resolved. This CDR3 spans 11 amino acids. V gave up 2 bases and J gave up 1 base, with 2 bases separating them. Germline V lookup: CDR1 GTSNPN, CDR2 SVGIG (reference sequence). The CDR3 region has the DNA TGTGCCTGGAGTCATAACTATGGCTACACCTTC. Protein product: CAWSHNYGYTF.

The chain recombines TRBV6-1 with TRBJ2-7; D may be TRBD2 (5 bases). V gave up 3 bases and J gave up 0 bases, with 9 bases separating them. Germline loops: CDR1 MNHNS, CDR2 SASEGT. The CDR3 has 14 residues. The chain's CDR3 is CASSERRFSYEQYF. CDR3 nucleotides: TGTGCCAGCAGTGAGCGGAGGTTCTCCTACGAGCAGTACTTC.

CDR3 nucleotides: TGCGCCAGCAGTCAATCGGCGGAACCCTACGAGCAGTACTTC. Its translation: CASSQSAEPYEQYF. The chain has TRBV23-1 and TRBJ2-7; D is ambiguous. TRBV23-1 is labeled an ORF, and its function is uncertain. Trimming shortened V by 0 bases and J by 2 bases, and 8 bases separated the two germline ends. This CDR3 region has 14 residues.

J is TRBJ2-7 and V is TRBV11-2; 8 bases line up with TRBD1. The CDR3 sequence is 16 residues long. V shed 3 bases and J 3 bases; nucleotides not matched to a gene: 10. Germline V gene sequence: CDR1 SGHAT, CDR2 FQNNGV. DNA of the CDR3: TGTGCCAGCAGCTTCGCCTCAGGGACAGGATACTACGAGCAGTACTTC. Its translation: CASSFASGTGYYEQYF.

A word on this clone: Other nucleotide sequences from this sample produce the same CDR3. The V and J genes are TRBV7-6 and TRBJ2-2, with D possibly matching TRBD1 (6 bases). Trimming left V 5 bases short and J 6 bases short, with 16 bases between. In germline, CDR1 is SGHVS, CDR2 FNYEAQ. The CDR3 is 15 amino acids. Written as DNA, the CDR3 is TGTGCCAGCAGCCCGAAGCAGGGGCTGGCCGGGGAGCTGTTTTTT. Its protein is CASSPKQGLAGELFF.

The CDR3 loop is CATLEGLVGYEQYF. The CDR3 coding sequence is TGTGCCACCCTCGAGGGACTAGTCGGTTACGAGCAGTACTTC. The V and J genes are TRBV6-6 and TRBJ2-7; TRBD2 aligns across 8 bases. CDR3 length: 14 residues. With V trimmed by 10 bases and J by 4 bases, 12 bases remained unmatched. Per germline, CDR1 MNHNY and CDR2 SVGAGI (reference sequence).

The rearrangement links TRBV4-2 to TRBJ1-5; D unresolved. Germline-derived CDR1 and CDR2 are LGHNA and YNFKEQ. V lost 0 bases and J 4 bases, leaving 10 bases between the germline ends. The CDR3 is made up of 15 amino acids. The CDR3 protein is CASSQDIAANQPQHF. Written as DNA, the CDR3 is TGTGCCAGCAGCCAAGATATAGCCGCGAATCAGCCCCAGCATTTT.

V and J are TRBV5-1 and TRBJ2-7; possibly TRBD2 for D (7 bases). Per germline, CDR1 SGHRS and CDR2 YFSETQ. The germline V and J ends were trimmed by 6 bases and 3 bases, with 22 bases remaining between them. The CDR3 is made up of 16 amino acids. The CDR3 coding sequence is TGCGCCAGCACCTTTTTGGGGGGGGCCCTCGGCTACGAGCAGTACTTC. Translated, it gives CASTFLGGALGYEQYF.

V gene TRBV6-1 combines with J gene TRBJ1-4; D possibly corresponds to TRBD1 (6 bases). This CDR3 is 14 amino acids long. CDR1 MNHNS and CDR2 SASEGT come from the germline V gene. Between the trimmed V and J ends, which lost 5 bases and 5 bases, there was a span of 12 bases. In DNA, the CDR3 is TGTGCCAGCAGTCGGACAGAATCCAATGAAAAACTGTTTTTT. Translated, it gives CASSRTESNEKLFF.